The 29 T cell receptor beta chains below come from one sample, sequenced in a study of blood T cell repertoires in COVID-19. Clones were sequenced by immunoSEQ multiplex PCR, and TCRdb holds only the in-frame ones, with some missing. Of fewer than 250,000 clones in the sample, about 80% were seen once. The sample consisted of peripheral blood. All receptors derive from a woman between 35 and 50 years old with active or convalescent COVID-19.

This clone has a single count. This chain links TRBV30 with TRBJ1-2, with D possibly being TRBD1 (5 bases). The V end was cut by 0 bases, the J end by 2 bases, with 13 bases between. The CDR3 has 15 residues. Germline V gene data show CDR1 as GTSNPN and CDR2 as SVGIG (reference sequence). The CDR3 region is CAWSVQTGSNYGYTF. Here the CDR3 DNA reads TGTGCCTGGAGTGTACAAACAGGCTCCAACTATGGCTACACCTTC.

The V and J genes are TRBV29-1 and TRBJ1-1; TRBD1 might be the D (6 bases). The CDR3 runs 13 residues. Germline-derived CDR1 and CDR2 are SQVTM and ANQGSEA. V was pared by 7 bases and J by 2 bases, with 14 bases between. CDR3 bases: TGCAGCGGCATACCGGGGACAAACACTGAAGCTTTCTTT. Its protein product is CSGIPGTNTEAFF.

This clone has just one count. The chain has TRBV3-1 (or the pseudogene TRBV3-2) and TRBJ2-7; 11 bases agree with TRBD2. V shed 1 base and J 6 bases; nucleotides not matched to a gene: 11. The CDR3 has 17 residues. Per germline, CDR1 LGHDT and CDR2 YNNKEL (reference sequence). CDR3 sequence: CASSQAYSGRALPEQYF. The CDR3 DNA reads TGTGCCAGCAGCCAAGCTTATAGCGGGAGGGCCCTCCCCGAGCAGTACTTC.

The chain uses TRBV27 and TRBJ2-4; perhaps TRBD2 as D (5 bases). There are 18 residues in the CDR3. CDR1 and CDR2 (germline): MNHEY, SMNVEV (reference sequence). The V gene lost 3 bases and the J gene lost 0 bases, with 18 bases spanning the gap. The CDR3 DNA reads as TGTGCCAGCAGTTTGGAGGCCCGGGCCCCTCTAGCCAAAAACATTCAGTACTTC. Residues: CASSLEARAPLAKNIQYF.

The genes are TRBV9 and TRBJ1-1; TRBD1 might be the D (5 bases). CDR3 length: 15 amino acids. V was shortened by 2 bases and J by 0 bases, with 11 bases between the two germline ends. In germline, CDR1 is SGDLS, CDR2 YYNGEE. The CDR3 region is CASSVTAGMNTEAFF. CDR3 nucleotides: TGTGCCAGCAGCGTCACGGCAGGGATGAACACTGAAGCTTTCTTT.

The J gene is TRBJ2-5, the V gene TRBV5-1; possibly TRBD1 for D (6 bases). Germline assignment: CDR1 SGHRS and CDR2 YFSETQ. Trimming stripped 4 bases from V and 2 bases from J, with 15 bases between. The CDR3 totals 15 residues. CDR3 loop: CASSDPPTGQETQYF. The CDR3 nucleotides are TGCGCCAGCAGCGATCCCCCCACAGGGCAAGAGACCCAGTACTTC.

The chain has TRBV10-3 and TRBJ1-2; D unclear. The CDR3 runs to 16 residues. Germline assignment: CDR1 ENHRY and CDR2 SYGVKD. The germline V and J ends were trimmed by 0 bases and 8 bases, with 19 bases remaining between them. CDR3 nucleotides: TGTGCCATCAGTGAGTCGGGAGGGTCCCGTCGTTGGGGCTACACCTTC. Its protein is CAISESGGSRRWGYTF.

J is TRBJ1-4 and V is TRBV10-3; 9 bases are a match to TRBD1. Germline-derived CDR1 and CDR2 are ENHRY and SYGVKD. Trimming cost V 10 bases and J 5 bases; bases outside gene matches: 5. The CDR3 runs to 13 residues. The DNA for the CDR3 is TGTGCCACCTCCGGGACAGGGAATGAAAAACTGTTTTTT. Its translation: CATSGTGNEKLFF.

The rearrangement uses TRBV6-4 and TRBJ1-1; D unclear. Germline CDR1 is MRHNA and CDR2 is SNTAGT. Trimming pared 0 bases from V and 4 bases from J, leaving 9 bases between. This CDR3 spans 14 amino acids. Written as DNA, the CDR3 is TGTGCCAGCAGTGACTCTTGGGAGTCCACTGAAGCTTTCTTT. It encodes CASSDSWESTEAFF.

Judged by abundance, this clone is medium-sized. This CDR3 reads CASSPQGASYEQYF. As DNA, the CDR3 is TGTGCCAGCAGCCCCCAGGGGGCGAGTTACGAGCAGTACTTC. The chain has TRBV7-2 and TRBJ2-7, with TRBD1 identical over 8 bases. The trim removed 5 bases at V and 4 bases at J, leaving 7 bases unmatched. Germline-derived CDR1 and CDR2 are SGHTA and FQGNSA. This CDR3 is 14 amino acids long.

The chain employs TRBV24-1 and TRBJ1-5; 9 bases match TRBD1. V lost 3 bases, J lost 1 base, and 6 bases stayed unmatched. The germline CDR1 and CDR2 sequences are KGHDR and SFDVKD. The CDR3 consists of 17 residues. The CDR3 spells CATSDAGTGSSNQPQHF. CDR3 DNA: TGTGCCACCAGTGATGCGGGGACAGGGTCCAGCAATCAGCCCCAGCATTTT.

The V gene is TRBV6-5, the J gene TRBJ1-2; 7 bases are shared with TRBD1. Germline values: CDR1 MNHEY, CDR2 SVGAGI. The CDR3 is 11 amino acids. V dropped 10 bases and J dropped 6; count of bases not matched to a gene: 5. CDR3 amino acids: CAIRGDNGYTF. The CDR3 region has the DNA TGTGCCATCAGGGGGGACAATGGCTACACCTTC.

The chain recombines TRBV18 with TRBJ1-2, with 7 bases that match TRBD1. Germline V lookup: CDR1 KGHSH, CDR2 LQKENI. J was trimmed by 2 bases and V by 3 bases; bases with no gene match: 3. The CDR3 contains 14 residues. Here the CDR3 DNA reads TGTGCCAGCTCACCCGCGACAGGGAACTATGGCTACACCTTC. Its translation: CASSPATGNYGYTF.

J is TRBJ2-1 and V is TRBV19; D may be TRBD1 (5 bases). The V gene's germline CDR1 is LNHDA and CDR2 SQIVND (reference sequence). V was pared by 8 bases and J by 7 bases, with 18 bases between. This CDR3 region has 14 residues. The CDR3 loop reads CASHRTMGSNEQFF. The CDR3 DNA is TGTGCCAGTCATAGGACAATGGGTAGTAATGAGCAGTTCTTC.

The chain combines TRBV5-1 with TRBJ2-7; the D is unclear. Trimming shortened V by 4 bases and J by 3 bases, and 17 bases separated the two germline ends. The germline V gene has CDR1 SGHRS and CDR2 YFSETQ. CDR3 length: 15 residues. CDR3 nucleotide sequence: TGCGCCAGCAGCGCGGCGCTCGGGTCTGGCTACGAGCAGTACTTC. Amino acid sequence: CASSAALGSGYEQYF.

The rearrangement links TRBV5-1 to TRBJ2-7; the match to TRBD1 covers 11 bases. The V segment lost 4 bases and the J segment 3 bases; nucleotides outside the gene matches: 6. The CDR3 contains 15 residues. CDR1 and CDR2 from the germline V gene are SGHRS and YFSETQ. Here the CDR3 reads CASSPGTGGFYEQYF. The CDR3 DNA reads TGCGCCAGCAGCCCTGGGACAGGGGGGTTCTACGAGCAGTACTTC.

V is TRBV2 and J is TRBJ1-5; TRBD1 is a possible D gene (6 bases). V was pared by 6 bases and J by 5 bases, with 14 bases between. The CDR3 sequence is 14 residues long. Germline V lookup: CDR1 SNHLY, CDR2 FYNNEI. The CDR3 is CASRETGGYQPQHF. The CDR3 bases are TGTGCCAGCAGAGAGACAGGAGGTTATCAGCCCCAGCATTTT.

The chain uses TRBV6-5 and TRBJ2-1; weak D call: TRBD1 (5 bases). Trimming stripped 6 bases from V and 3 bases from J, with 12 bases between. Germline-derived CDR1 and CDR2 are MNHEY and SVGAGI. The CDR3 consists of 14 residues. CDR3 region: CASSRRAGYNEQFF. CDR3 in DNA: TGTGCCAGCAGCCGCAGGGCCGGCTACAATGAGCAGTTCTTC.

The chain recombines TRBV18 with TRBJ2-7; 9 bases agree with TRBD1. CDR1 and CDR2 from the germline V gene are KGHSH and LQKENI. V lost 4 bases to trimming and J lost 5 bases; unmatched junction nucleotides: 12. CDR3 length: 16 amino acids. CDR3 sequence (DNA): TGTGCCAGCTCACTTTTAACCGGGACAGGGTCTCACGAGCAGTACTTC. It translates to CASSLLTGTGSHEQYF.

The table lists this clone with a few counts. The chain combines TRBV11-2 with TRBJ1-6; 7 nucleotides align to TRBD1. Germline trimming cut 7 bases from V and 8 bases from J; bases unmatched to any gene: 2. Germline assignment: CDR1 SGHAT and CDR2 FQNNGV. This CDR3 region has 12 residues. CDR3 bases: TGTGCCAGCAACCAGGGGGATTCACCCCTCCACTTT. This gives the protein CASNQGDSPLHF.

This chain uses TRBV19 with TRBJ1-3, with D possibly TRBD1 on 5 matching bases. The CDR3 is 15 residues long. CDR1 LNHDA and CDR2 SQIVND come from the germline V gene (reference sequence). The ends were cut back, 3 bases at V and 0 bases at J, with 9 bases in the middle. The CDR3 loop reads CASSIGGGSGNTIYF. In nucleotides, the CDR3 is TGTGCCAGTAGTATTGGGGGAGGCTCTGGAAACACCATATATTTT.

Comments on this clone: Different DNA sequences within this sample yield the same CDR3. The chain combines TRBV7-2 with TRBJ2-3; 10 bases are a match to TRBD2. The V gene end was trimmed by 2 bases and the J gene end by 4 bases; junction bases not matched to a gene: 6. CDR3 length: 16 residues. CDR1 SGHTA and CDR2 FQGNSA come from the germline V gene. In DNA, the CDR3 is TGTGCCAGCAGCTTAAGACTAGCGGGCCTACCAGATACGCAGTATTTT. Protein sequence: CASSLRLAGLPDTQYF. The full variable domain, with the rest looked up from reference TRBV7-2 and TRBJ2-3, is GAGVSQSPSNKVTEKGKDVELRCDPISGHTALYWYRQSLGQGLEFLIYFQGNSAPDKSGLPSDRFSAERTGGSVSTLTIQRTQQEDSAVYLCASSLRLAGLPDTQYFGPGTRLTVL.

The CDR3 nucleotides are TGTGCCTGGAAGGGCGGGGCAAGCAATCAGCCCCAGCATTTT. It yields the protein CAWKGGASNQPQHF. This sequence joins TRBV30 and TRBJ1-5, with D perhaps matching TRBD1 (5 bases). Trimming took 4 bases from V and 1 from J, leaving 11 bases between them. CDR1 and CDR2 (germline): GTSNPN, SVGIG (reference sequence). CDR3 length: 14 amino acids.

The rearrangement joins TRBV7-3 to TRBJ2-1; 8 bases line up with TRBD1. Per germline, CDR1 SGHTA and CDR2 FQGTGA. V lost 4 bases to trimming and J lost 5 bases; unmatched junction nucleotides: 16. CDR3 length: 18 residues. CDR3 region: CASSSPAGWTGKNNEQFF. CDR3 bases: TGTGCCAGCAGCTCCCCCGCCGGGTGGACAGGGAAAAACAATGAGCAGTTCTTC.

This clone was observed once. Other nucleotide sequences in the sample specify the same CDR3. The chain recombines TRBV7-9 with TRBJ2-1; 7 bases fit TRBD1. Germline CDR1 SEHNR, CDR2 FQNEAQ (reference sequence). CDR3 length: 13 residues. The J segment lost 6 bases and the V segment lost 4 bases, leaving 3 bases of the junction unmatched. The CDR3 region has the DNA TGTGCCAGCAGCTCGGCAGGGGGCAATGAGCAGTTCTTC. Translation gives CASSSAGGNEQFF.

The rearrangement joins TRBV5-1 to TRBJ2-5, with 10 positions matching TRBD2. This CDR3 spans 15 amino acids. V was clipped by 1 base and J by 4 bases; unmatched bases: 4. Germline-derived CDR1 and CDR2 are SGHRS and YFSETQ. CDR3 loop: CASSLTSGTRETQYF. Here the CDR3 DNA reads TGCGCCAGCAGCTTGACTAGCGGGACGCGAGAGACCCAGTACTTC.

This clone occurred once. This chain connects TRBV7-8 to TRBJ1-2; no reliable D call. V lost 4 bases, J lost 7 bases, and 19 bases lay in between. The CDR3 covers 15 residues. Germline V lookup: CDR1 SGHVS, CDR2 FQNEAQ. The CDR3 sequence is CASSSRLIFGLGYTF. CDR3 nucleotides: TGTGCCAGCAGCTCCCGACTTATATTCGGTCTTGGCTACACCTTC.

The rearrangement joins TRBV10-3 to TRBJ1-5; 9 nucleotides agree with TRBD1. The CDR3 covers 15 residues. In germline, CDR1 is ENHRY, CDR2 SYGVKD. V shed 10 bases, J shed 7 bases, and the junction held 14 bases outside the gene matches. CDR3 region: CATSEDRGHSQPQHF. The CDR3 nucleotides read TGTGCCACCTCCGAGGACAGGGGCCATTCCCAGCCCCAGCATTTT.

This clone was seen a single time. The chain links TRBV14 to TRBJ2-7; 8 bases map to TRBD2. This CDR3 comprises 16 residues. Germline V lookup: CDR1 SGHDN, CDR2 FVKESK. J lost 7 bases, V lost 4 bases, and 15 bases had no gene match. DNA of the CDR3: TGTGCCAGCAGCCCACTGACGTGGCGGGAGGTAGAAGAGCAGTACTTC. Residues: CASSPLTWREVEEQYF.